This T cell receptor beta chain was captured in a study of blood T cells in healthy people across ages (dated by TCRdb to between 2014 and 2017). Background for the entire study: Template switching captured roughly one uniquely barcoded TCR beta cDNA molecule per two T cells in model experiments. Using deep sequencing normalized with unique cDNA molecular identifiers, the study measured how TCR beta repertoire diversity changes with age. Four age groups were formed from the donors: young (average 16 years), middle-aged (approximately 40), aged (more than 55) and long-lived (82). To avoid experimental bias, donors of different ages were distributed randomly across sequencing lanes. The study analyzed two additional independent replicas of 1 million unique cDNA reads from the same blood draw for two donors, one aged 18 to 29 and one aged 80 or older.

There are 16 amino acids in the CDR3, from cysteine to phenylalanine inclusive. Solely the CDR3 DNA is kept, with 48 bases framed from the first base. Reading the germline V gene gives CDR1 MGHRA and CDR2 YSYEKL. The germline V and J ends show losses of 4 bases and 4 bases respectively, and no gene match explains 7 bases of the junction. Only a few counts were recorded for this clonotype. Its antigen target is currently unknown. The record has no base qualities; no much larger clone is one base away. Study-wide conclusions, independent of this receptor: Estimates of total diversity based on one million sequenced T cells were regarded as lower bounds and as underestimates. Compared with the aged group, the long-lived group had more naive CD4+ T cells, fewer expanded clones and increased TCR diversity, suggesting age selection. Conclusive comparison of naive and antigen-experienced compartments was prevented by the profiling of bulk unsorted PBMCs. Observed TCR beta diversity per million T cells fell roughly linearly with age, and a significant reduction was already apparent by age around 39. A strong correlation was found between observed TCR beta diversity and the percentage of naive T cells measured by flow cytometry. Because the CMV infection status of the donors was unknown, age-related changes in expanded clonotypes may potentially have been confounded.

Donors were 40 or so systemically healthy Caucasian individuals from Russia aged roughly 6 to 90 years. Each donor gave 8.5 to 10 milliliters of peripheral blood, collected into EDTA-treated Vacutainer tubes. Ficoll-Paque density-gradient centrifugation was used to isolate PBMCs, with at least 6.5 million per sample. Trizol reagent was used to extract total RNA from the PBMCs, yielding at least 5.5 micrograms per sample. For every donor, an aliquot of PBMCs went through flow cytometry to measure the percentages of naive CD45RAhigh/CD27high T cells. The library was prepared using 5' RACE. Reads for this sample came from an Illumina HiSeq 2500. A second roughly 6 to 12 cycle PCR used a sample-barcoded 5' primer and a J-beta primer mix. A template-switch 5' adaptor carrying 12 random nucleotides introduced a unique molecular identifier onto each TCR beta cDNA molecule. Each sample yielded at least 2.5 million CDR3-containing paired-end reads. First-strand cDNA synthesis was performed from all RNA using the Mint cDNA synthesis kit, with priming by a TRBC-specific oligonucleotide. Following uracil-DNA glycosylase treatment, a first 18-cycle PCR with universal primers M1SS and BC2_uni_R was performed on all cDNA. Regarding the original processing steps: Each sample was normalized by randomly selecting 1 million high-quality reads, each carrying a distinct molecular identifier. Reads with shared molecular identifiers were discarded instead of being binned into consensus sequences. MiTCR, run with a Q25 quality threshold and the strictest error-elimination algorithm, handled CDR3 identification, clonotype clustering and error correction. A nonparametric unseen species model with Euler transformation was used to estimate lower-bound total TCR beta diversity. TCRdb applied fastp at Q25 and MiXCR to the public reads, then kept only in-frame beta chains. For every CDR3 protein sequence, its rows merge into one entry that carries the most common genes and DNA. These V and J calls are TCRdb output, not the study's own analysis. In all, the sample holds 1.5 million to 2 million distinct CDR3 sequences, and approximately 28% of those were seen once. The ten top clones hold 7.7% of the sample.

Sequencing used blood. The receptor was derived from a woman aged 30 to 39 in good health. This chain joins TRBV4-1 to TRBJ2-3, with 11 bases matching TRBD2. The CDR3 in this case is CASSPSSGGRSDTQYF. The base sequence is TGCGCCAGCAGCCCTTCTAGCGGGGGGAGGTCAGATACGCAGTATTTT.